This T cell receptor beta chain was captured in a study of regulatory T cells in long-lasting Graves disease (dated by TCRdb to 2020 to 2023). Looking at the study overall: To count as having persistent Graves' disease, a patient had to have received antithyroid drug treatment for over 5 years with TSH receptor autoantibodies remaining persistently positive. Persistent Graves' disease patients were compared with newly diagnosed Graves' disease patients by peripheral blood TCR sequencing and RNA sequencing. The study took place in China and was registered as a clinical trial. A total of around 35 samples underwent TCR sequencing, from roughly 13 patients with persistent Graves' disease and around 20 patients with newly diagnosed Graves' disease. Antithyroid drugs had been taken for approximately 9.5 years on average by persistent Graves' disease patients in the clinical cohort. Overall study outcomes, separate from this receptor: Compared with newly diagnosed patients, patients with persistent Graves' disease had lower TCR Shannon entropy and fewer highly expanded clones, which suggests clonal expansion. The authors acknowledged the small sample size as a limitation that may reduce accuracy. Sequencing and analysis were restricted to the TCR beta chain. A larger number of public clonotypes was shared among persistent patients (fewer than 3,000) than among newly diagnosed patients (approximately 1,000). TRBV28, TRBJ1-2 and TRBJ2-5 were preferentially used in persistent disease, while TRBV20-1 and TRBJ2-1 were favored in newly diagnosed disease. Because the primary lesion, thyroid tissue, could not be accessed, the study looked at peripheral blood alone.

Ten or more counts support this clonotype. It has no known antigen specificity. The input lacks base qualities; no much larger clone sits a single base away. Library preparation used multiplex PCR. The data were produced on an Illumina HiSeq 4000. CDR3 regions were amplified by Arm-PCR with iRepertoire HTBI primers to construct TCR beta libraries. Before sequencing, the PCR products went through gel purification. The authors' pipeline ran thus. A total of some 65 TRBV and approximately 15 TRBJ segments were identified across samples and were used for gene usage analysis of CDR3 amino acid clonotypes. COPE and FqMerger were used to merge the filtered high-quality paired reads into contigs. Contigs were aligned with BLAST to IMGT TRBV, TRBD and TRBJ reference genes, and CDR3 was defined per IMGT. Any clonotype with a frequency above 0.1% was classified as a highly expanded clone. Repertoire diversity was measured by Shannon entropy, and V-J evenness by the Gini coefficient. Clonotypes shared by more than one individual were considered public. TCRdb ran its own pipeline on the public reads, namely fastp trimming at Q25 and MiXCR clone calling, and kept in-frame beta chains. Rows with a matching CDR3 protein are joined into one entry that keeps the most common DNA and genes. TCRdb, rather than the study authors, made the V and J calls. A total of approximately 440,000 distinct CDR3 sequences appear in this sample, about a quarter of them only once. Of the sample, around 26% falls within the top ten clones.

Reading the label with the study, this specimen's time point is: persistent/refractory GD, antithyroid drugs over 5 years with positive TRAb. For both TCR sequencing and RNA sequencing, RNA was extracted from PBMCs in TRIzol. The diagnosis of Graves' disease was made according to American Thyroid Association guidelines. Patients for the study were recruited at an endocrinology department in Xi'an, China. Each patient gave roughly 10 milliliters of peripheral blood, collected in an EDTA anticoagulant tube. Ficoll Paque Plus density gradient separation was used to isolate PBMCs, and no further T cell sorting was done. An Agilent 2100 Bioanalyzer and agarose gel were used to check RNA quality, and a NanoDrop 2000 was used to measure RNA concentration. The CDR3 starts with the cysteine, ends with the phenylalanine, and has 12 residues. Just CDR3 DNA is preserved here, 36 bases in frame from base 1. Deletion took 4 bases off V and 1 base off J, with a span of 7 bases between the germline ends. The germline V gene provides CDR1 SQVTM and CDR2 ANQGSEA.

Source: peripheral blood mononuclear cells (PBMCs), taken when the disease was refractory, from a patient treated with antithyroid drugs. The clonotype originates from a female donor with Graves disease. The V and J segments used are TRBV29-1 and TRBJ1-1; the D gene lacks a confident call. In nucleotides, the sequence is TGCAGCGTTGTTTTGGGGAACACTGAAGCTTTCTTT. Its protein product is CSVVLGNTEAFF.